This T cell receptor (beta chain) was documented in a study of CD8 T cells in Susac syndrome. The CDR3 is 15 amino acids. The germline V gene has CDR1 DFQATT and CDR2 SNEGSKA (reference sequence). Trimming removed 0 bases from V and 3 bases from J; junction bases left unmatched: 7. The RNA input was 0.5 to 1 ug, and it was reverse transcribed with random hexamers. Each CDR3 protein is one row after TCRdb ran MiXCR on the immunoSEQ multiplex PCR reads. Seen here are roughly 200,000 distinct CDR3 sequences, approximately 95% observed once, and the top ten hold around 0.16%. This chain connects TRBV20-1 to TRBJ2-7, with 8 bases that match TRBD1. This TCR came from a human donor with multiple sclerosis. Sequencing input: CD8+ T cells from PBMCs. CDR3 in amino acids: CSARDPQGVIYEQYF. The CDR3 coding sequence is TGCAGTGCTAGAGATCCACAGGGGGTAATCTACGAGCAGTACTTC.